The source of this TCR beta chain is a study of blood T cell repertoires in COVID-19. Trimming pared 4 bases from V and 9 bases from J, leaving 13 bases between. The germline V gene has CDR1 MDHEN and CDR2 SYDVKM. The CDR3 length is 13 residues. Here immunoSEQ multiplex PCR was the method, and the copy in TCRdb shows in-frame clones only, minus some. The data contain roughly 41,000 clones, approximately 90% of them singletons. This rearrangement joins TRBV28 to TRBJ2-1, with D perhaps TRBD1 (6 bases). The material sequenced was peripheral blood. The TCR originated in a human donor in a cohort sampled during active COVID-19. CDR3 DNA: TGTGCCAGCAGTTCGAGACCGGACAGTGAGCAGTTCTTC. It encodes CASSSRPDSEQFF. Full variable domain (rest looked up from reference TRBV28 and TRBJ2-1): DVKVTQSSRYLVKRTGEKVFLECVQDMDHENMFWYRQDPGLGLRLIYFSYDVKMKEKGDIPEGYSVSREKKERFSLILESASTNQTSMYLCASSSRPDSEQFFGPGTRLTVL.